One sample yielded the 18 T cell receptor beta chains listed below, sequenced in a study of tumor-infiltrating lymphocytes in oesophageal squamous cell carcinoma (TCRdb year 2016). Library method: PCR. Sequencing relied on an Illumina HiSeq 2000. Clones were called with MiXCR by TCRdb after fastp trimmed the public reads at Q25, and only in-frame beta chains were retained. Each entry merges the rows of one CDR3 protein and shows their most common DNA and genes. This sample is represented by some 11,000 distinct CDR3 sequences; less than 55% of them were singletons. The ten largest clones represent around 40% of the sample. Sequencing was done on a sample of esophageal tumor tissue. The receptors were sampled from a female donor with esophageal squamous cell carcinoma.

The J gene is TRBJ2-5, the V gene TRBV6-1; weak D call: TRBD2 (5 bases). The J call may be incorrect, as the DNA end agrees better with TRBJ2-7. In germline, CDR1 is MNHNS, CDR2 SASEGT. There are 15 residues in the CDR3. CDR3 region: CASSYGSARSYEQYF. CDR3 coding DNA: TGTGCCAGCAGTTACGGTAGCGCCCGCTCCTACGAGCAGTACTTC.

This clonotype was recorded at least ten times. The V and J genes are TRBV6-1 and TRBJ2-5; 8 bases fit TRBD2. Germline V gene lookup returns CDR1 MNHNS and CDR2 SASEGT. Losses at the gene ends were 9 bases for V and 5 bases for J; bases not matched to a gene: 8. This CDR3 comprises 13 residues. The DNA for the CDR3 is TGTGCCAGTGCGAAGCGGGAGCGTGAGACCCAGTACTTC. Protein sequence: CASAKRERETQYF.

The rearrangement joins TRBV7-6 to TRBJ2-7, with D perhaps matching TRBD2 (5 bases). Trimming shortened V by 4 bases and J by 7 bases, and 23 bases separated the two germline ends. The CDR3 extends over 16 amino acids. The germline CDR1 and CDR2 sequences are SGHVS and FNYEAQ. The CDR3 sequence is CASSSAFRRSDNEQYF. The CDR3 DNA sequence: TGTGCCAGCAGCTCAGCTTTCCGTCGTAGCGACAATGAGCAGTACTTC.

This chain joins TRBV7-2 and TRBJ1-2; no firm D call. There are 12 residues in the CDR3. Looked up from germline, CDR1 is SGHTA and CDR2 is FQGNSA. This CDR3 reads CASAESNYGYTF. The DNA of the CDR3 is TGTGCTAGCGCGGAGTCGAACTATGGCTACACCTTC.

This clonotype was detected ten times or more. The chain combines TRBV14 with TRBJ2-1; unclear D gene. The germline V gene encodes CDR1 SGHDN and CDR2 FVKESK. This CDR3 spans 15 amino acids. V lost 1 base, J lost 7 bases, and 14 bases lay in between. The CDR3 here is CASSQVRLVWNEQFF. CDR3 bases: TGTGCCAGCAGCCAAGTACGGCTAGTCTGGAATGAGCAGTTCTTC.

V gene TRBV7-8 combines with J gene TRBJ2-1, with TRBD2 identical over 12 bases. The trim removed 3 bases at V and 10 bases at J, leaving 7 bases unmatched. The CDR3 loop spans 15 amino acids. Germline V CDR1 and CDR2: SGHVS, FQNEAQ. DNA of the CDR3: TGTGCCAGCAGCTTCCGACTAGCGGGAGCGGACGAGCAGTTCTTC. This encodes CASSFRLAGADEQFF.

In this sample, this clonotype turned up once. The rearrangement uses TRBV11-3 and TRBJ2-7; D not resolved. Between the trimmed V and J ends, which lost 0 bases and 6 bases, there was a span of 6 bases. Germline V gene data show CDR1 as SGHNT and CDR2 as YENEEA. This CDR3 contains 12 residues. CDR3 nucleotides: TGTGCCAGCAGCTTAGATCGGTTCGAGCAGTACTTC. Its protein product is CASSLDRFEQYF.

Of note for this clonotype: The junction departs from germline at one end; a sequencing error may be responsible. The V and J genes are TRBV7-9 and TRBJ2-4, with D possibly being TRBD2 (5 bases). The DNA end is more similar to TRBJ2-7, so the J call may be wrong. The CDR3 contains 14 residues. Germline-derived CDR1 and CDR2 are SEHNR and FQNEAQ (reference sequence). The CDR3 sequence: CANSLRAVTYEQYF. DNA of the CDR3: TGTGCCAACAGCTTGAGGGCAGTGACCTACGAGCAGTACTTC.

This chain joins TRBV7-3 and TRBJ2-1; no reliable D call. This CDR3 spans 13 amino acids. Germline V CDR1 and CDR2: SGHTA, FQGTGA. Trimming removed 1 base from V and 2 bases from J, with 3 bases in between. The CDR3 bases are TGTGCCAGCAGCTTAAACACCTACAATGAGCAGTTCTTC. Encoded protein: CASSLNTYNEQFF.

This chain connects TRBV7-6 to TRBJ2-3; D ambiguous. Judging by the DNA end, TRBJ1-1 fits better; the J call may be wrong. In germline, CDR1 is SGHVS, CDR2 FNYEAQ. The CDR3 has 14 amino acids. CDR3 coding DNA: TGTGCCAGCAGCAAGGGAGAGGGGAACACTGAAGCTTTCTTT. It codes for CASSKGEGNTEAFF.

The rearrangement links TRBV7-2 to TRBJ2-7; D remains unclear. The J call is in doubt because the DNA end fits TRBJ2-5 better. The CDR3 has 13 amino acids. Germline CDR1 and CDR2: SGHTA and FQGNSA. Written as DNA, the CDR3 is TGTGCCAGCAGCTTAGGACCGCAAGAGACCCAGTACTTC. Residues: CASSLGPQETQYF.

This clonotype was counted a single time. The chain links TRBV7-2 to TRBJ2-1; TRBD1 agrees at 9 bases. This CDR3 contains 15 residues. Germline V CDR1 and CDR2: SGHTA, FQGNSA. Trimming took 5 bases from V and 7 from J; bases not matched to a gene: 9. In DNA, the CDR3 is TGTGCCAGCAGCCGACAGGGGGTTTTTGGTAATGAGCAGTTCTTC. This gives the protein CASSRQGVFGNEQFF.

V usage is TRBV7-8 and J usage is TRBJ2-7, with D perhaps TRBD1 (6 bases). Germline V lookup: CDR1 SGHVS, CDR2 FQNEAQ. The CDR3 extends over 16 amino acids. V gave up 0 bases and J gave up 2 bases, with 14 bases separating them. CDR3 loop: CASSLAFGTGPYEQYF. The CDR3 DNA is TGTGCCAGCAGCTTAGCCTTCGGAACAGGGCCCTACGAGCAGTACTTC.

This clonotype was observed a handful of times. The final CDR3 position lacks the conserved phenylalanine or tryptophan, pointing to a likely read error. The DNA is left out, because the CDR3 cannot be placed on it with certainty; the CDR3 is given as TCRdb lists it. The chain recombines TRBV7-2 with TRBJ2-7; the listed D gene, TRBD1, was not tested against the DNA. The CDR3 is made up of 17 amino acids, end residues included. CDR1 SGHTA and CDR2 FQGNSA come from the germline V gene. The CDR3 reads CASSLRTGKHNEQFFGN.

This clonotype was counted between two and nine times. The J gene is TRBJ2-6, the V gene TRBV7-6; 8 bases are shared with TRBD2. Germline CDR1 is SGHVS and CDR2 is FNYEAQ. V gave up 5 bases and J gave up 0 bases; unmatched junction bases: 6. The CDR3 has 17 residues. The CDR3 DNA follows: TGTGCCAGCAGCACCGGGACTAGAACCTCTGGGGCCAACGTCCTGACTTTC. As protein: CASSTGTRTSGANVLTF. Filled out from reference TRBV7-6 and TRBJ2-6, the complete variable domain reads GAGVSQSPRYKVTKRGQDVALRCDPISGHVSLYWYRQALGQGPEFLTYFNYEAQQDKSGLPNDRFSAERPEGSISTLTIQRTEQRDSAMYRCASSTGTRTSGANVLTFGAGSRLTVL.

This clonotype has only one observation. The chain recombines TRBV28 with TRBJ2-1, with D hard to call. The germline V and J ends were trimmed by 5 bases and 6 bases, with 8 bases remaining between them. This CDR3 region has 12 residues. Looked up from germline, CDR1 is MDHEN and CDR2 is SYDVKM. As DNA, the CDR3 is TGTGCCAGCAGTCCCCAACTCAATGAGCAGTTCTTC. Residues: CASSPQLNEQFF.

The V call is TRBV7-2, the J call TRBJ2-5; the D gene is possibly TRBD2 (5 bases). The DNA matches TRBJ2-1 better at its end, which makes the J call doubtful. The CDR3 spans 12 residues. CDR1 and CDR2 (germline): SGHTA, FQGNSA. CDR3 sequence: CASSLRENEQFF. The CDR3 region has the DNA TGTGCCAGCAGCTTAAGGGAGAATGAGCAGTTCTTC.

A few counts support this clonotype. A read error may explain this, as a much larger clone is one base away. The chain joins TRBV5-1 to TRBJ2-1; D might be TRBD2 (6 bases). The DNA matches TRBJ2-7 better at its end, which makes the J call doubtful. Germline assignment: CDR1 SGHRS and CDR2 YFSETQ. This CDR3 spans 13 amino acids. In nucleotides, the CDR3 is TGCGCCAGCAGTGGCGGGACCCGCAATGAGCAGTACTTC. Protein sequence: CASSGGTRNEQYF.